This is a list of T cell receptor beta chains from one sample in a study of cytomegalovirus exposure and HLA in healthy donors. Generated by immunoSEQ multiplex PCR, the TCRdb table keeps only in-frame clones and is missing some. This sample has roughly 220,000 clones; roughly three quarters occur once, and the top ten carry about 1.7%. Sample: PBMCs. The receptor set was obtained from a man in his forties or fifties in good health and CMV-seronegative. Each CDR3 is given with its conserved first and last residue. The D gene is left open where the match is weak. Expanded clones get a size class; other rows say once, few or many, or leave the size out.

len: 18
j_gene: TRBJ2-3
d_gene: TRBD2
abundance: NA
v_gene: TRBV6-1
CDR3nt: TGTGCCAGCAGTGAAGTACGGCTAGCGGGAGTAGGGACAGATACGCAGTATTTT
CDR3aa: CASSEVRLAGVGTDTQYF

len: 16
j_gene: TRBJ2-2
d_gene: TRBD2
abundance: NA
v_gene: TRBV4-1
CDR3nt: TGCGCCAGCAGCCTTGCCAAGCGGGAGGGCACCGGGGAGCTGTTTTTT
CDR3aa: CASSLAKREGTGELFF

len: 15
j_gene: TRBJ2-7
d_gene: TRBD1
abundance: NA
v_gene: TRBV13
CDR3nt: TGTGCCAGCAGCCCACAGGGGTCGAAGAGGTACGAGCAGTACTTC
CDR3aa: CASSPQGSKRYEQYF

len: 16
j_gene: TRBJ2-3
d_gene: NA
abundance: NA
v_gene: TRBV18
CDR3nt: TGTGCCAGCTCACCACCCGAACCGCAGTACACAGATACGCAGTATTTT
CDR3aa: CASSPPEPQYTDTQYF

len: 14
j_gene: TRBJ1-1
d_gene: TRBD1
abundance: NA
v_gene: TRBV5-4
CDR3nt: TGTGCCAGCAGCTCCCGACAGGGATCCACTGAAGCTTTCTTT
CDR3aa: CASSSRQGSTEAFF

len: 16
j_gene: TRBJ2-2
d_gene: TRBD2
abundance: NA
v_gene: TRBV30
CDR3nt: TGTGCCTGGAACGGACTAGCGGGAGGGGGTACCGGGGAGCTGTTTTTT
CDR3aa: CAWNGLAGGGTGELFF

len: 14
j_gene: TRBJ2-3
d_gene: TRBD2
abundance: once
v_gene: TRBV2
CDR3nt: TGTGCCAGCCGGGAAGCGGGAGGGTCAGATACGCAGTATTTT
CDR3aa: CASREAGGSDTQYF

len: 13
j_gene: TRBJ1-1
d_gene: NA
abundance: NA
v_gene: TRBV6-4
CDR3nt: TGTGCCAGCAGTGAGGTCAGGGGCACTGAAGCTTTCTTT
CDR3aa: CASSEVRGTEAFF

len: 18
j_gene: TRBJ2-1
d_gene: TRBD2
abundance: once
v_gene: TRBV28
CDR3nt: TGTGCCAGCAGTTTCCGGACTAGCAGCTGGAGCTCCTACAATGAGCAGTTCTTC
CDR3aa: CASSFRTSSWSSYNEQFF

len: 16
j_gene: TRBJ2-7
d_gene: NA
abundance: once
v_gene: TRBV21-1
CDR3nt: TGTGCCAGCAGCAAAGCCACCAGGACTAGCGTCTACGAGCAGTACTTC
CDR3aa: CASSKATRTSVYEQYF

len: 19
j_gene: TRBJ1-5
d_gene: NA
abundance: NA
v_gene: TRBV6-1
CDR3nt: TGTGCCAGCAGTGAAAAAGTCCTGGGGACATTCGATAGCAATCAGCCCCAGCATTTT
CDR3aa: CASSEKVLGTFDSNQPQHF

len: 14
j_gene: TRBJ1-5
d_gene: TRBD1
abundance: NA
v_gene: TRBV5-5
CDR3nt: TGTGCCAGCAGTTTGGACAGGGCGAATCAGCCCCAGCATTTT
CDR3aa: CASSLDRANQPQHF

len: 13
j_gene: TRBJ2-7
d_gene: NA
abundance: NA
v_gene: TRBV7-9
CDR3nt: TGTGCCAGCAGCTTAGCAGTTTCGGGCGAGCAGTACTTC
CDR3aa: CASSLAVSGEQYF

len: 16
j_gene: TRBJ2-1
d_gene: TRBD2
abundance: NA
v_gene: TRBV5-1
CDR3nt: TGCGCCAGCACACCCAGTAGCGGGGCCTCCTACAATGAGCAGTTCTTC
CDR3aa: CASTPSSGASYNEQFF

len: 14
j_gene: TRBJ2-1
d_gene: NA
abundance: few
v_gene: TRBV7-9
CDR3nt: TGTGCCAGCAGCTTAGCCCCTTCCTACAATGAGCAGTTCTTC
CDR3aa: CASSLAPSYNEQFF

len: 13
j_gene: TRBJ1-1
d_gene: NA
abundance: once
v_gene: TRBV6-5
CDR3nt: TGTGCCAGCAGCGACAGACACGACACTGAAGCTTTCTTT
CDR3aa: CASSDRHDTEAFF

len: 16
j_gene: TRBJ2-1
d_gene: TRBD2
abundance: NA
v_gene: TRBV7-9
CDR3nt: TGTGCCAGCAGCTCAGACTTCGGGGGGGGGAACAATGAGCAGTTCTTC
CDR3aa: CASSSDFGGGNNEQFF

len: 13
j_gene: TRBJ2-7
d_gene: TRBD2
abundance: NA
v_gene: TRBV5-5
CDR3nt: TGTGCCAGCAGACTAGCGGGAGATTACGAGCAGTACTTC
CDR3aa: CASRLAGDYEQYF

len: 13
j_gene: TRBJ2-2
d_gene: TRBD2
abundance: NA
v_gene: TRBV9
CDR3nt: TGTGCCAGCAGCCTAGCGGGGTTCGGGGAGCTGTTTTTT
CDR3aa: CASSLAGFGELFF

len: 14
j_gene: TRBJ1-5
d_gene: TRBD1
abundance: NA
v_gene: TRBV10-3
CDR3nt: TGTGCCATCAGCCCGGGACAGGGGGGTCAGCCCCAGCATTTT
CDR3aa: CAISPGQGGQPQHF

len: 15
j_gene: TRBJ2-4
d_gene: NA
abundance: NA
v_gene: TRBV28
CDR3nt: TGTGCCAGCAGTGGGGGTGGCGGGACCAAAAACATTCAGTACTTC
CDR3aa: CASSGGGGTKNIQYF

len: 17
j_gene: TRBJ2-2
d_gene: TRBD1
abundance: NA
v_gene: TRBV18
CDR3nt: TGTGCCAGCTCACTGGGAACAGGGGGAGGAGACACCGGGGAGCTGTTTTTT
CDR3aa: CASSLGTGGGDTGELFF

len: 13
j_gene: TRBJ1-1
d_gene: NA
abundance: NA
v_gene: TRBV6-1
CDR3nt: TGTGCCAGCAGTGGCGGCAGGGTCACTGAAGCTTTCTTT
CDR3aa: CASSGGRVTEAFF

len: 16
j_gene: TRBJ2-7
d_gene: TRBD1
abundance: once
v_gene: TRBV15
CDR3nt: TGTGCCACCAGCAGAGATCGGGGACAGGGACGTTTAGAGCAGTACTTC
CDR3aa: CATSRDRGQGRLEQYF

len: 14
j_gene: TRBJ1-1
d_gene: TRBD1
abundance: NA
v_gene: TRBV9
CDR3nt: TGTGCCAGCAGCCCCCACAGGGGGAACACTGAAGCTTTCTTT
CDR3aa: CASSPHRGNTEAFF

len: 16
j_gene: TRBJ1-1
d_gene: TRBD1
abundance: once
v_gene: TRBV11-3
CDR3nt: TGTGCCAGCAGCACGGGACAGGGGGCTCAGAACACTGAAGCTTTCTTT
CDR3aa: CASSTGQGAQNTEAFF

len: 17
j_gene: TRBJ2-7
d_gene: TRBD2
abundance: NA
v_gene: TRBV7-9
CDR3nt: TGTGCCAGCAGCTTAGCGAGGACTAGCGGGAGGAACTACGAGCAGTACTTC
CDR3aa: CASSLARTSGRNYEQYF

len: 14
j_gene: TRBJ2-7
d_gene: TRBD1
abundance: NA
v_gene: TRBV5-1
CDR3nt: TGCGCCAGCAGCCGGACAGGGGAACACTACGAGCAGTACTTC
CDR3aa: CASSRTGEHYEQYF

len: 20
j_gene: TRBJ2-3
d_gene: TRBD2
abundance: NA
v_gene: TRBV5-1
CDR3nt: TGCGCCAGCAGCTCAGGGACTAGCGGGAGAGTCTGGAGGGGCACAGATACGCAGTATTTT
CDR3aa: CASSSGTSGRVWRGTDTQYF